A selection of T cell receptor beta chains follows, all from one sample in a study of CXCR3-negative and CXCR3-positive naive CD8 T cells. TCRdb reprocessed the 5' RACE reads, keeping one entry per CDR3 protein, no DNA. Listed are approximately 56,000 distinct CDR3 sequences; roughly 20% falls within the top ten. The sample comprised memory CD8+ T cells from blood. The receptors originated from a human donor in good health. Some clones in this sample may be carry-over from other donors' samples. CDR3s include the opening cysteine and the closing phenylalanine or tryptophan. The order of the fields is J gene, V gene, CDR3 protein.

j_call: TRBJ2-7
v_call: TRBV25-1
cdr3_aa: CASSEGWGYEQYF

j_call: TRBJ2-2
v_call: TRBV29-1
cdr3_aa: CSVVLNTGELFF

j_call: TRBJ2-7
v_call: TRBV7-2
cdr3_aa: CASSAGYSYEQYF

j_call: TRBJ2-7
v_call: TRBV29-1
cdr3_aa: CSVAGERYYEQYF

j_call: TRBJ2-7
v_call: TRBV7-3
cdr3_aa: CASSRNGRDGSEQYF

j_call: TRBJ2-7
v_call: TRBV2
cdr3_aa: CASSEIQGELKINYEQYF

j_call: TRBJ2-1
v_call: TRBV15
cdr3_aa: CATSSRDSLRDEQFF

j_call: TRBJ2-7
v_call: TRBV29-1
cdr3_aa: CSVEEGEETAYEQYF

j_call: TRBJ2-3
v_call: TRBV5-1
cdr3_aa: CASRPYVSDTQYF

j_call: TRBJ2-3
v_call: TRBV29-1
cdr3_aa: CSVVLGARTDTQYF

j_call: TRBJ1-1
v_call: TRBV14
cdr3_aa: CASRPQGGGTEAFF